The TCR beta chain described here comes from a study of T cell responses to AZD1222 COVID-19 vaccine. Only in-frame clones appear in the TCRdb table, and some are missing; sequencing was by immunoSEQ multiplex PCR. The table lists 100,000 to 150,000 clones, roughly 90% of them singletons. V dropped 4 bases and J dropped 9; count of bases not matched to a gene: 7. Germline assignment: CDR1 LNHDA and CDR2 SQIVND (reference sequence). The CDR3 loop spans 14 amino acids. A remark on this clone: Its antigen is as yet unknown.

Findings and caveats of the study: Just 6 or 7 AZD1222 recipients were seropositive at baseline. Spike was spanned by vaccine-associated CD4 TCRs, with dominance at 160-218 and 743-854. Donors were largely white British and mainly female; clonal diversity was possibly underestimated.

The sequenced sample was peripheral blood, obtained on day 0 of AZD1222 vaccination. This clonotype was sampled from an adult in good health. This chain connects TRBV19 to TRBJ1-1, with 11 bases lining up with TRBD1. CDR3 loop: CASSTRTGGGKAFF. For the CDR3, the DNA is TGTGCCAGTAGTACTAGGACAGGGGGCGGCAAAGCTTTCTTT. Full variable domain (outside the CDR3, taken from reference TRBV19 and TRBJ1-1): DGGITQSPKYLFRKEGQNVTLSCEQNLNHDAMYWYRQDPGQGLRLIYYSQIVNDFQKGDIAEGYSVSREKKESFPLTVTSAQKNPTAFYLCASSTRTGGGKAFFGQGTRLTVV.